The 10 T cell receptor beta chains below all came from one sample that was sequenced in a study of T cells in Graves' hyperthyroidism and ophthalmopathy (dated by TCRdb to the late 2010s). Library construction relied on multiplex PCR. Instrument on record: Illumina HiSeq 2000. Amplification of TCR beta CDR3 regions was carried out from RNA transcripts. The first round of RT-PCR for the TCR CDR3 was performed with the HTBI primer set and the Qiagen OneStep RT-PCR kit. TCRdb trimmed public reads at Q25 via fastp, called clones via MiXCR and kept in-frame beta chains. Here each entry gathers all rows of one CDR3 protein and keeps the most common genes and DNA. In this sample the table shows about 260,000 distinct CDR3 sequences, less than 20% of which occur a single time. Of the sample, 25% to 30% falls within the top ten clones. Input material: blood. The receptors were gathered from a woman in her late teens or twenties with Graves' ophthalmopathy.

This clonotype occurred many times. The DNA of the CDR3 is TGCAGCCTGAAGAGACTAGCGTACGGGGGAGCAGATACGCAGTATTTT. The encoded protein is CSLKRLAYGGADTQYF. V usage is TRBV29-1 and J usage is TRBJ2-3, with 8 bases that match TRBD2. Trimming took 8 bases from V and 4 from J; bases not matched to a gene: 17. The CDR3 is 16 amino acids. Per germline, CDR1 SQVTM and CDR2 ANQGSEA.

In this sample, this clonotype turned up a few times. This sequence joins TRBV28 and TRBJ1-5, with D hard to call. The CDR3 contains 16 residues. The ends were cut back, 2 bases at V and 3 bases at J, with 14 bases in the middle. The germline V gene has CDR1 MDHEN and CDR2 SYDVKM. As DNA, the CDR3 is TGTGCCAGCAGTTTAGGTGGCGCTAAGCCCAATCAGCCCCAGCATTTT. Its translation: CASSLGGAKPNQPQHF.

This clonotype was seen ten or more times. The rearrangement uses TRBV20-1 and TRBJ2-7; 14 bases match TRBD2. The CDR3 is 15 residues long. The J segment lost 4 bases and the V segment lost 5 bases, leaving 7 bases of the junction unmatched. Germline assignment: CDR1 DFQATT and CDR2 SNEGSKA (reference sequence). CDR3 DNA sequence: TGCAGTGCTCGATCCGGGACTAGCGGGAGTTACGAGCAGTACTTC. As protein: CSARSGTSGSYEQYF.

This clonotype was observed many times. The rearrangement uses TRBV7-2 and TRBJ2-7, with a possible D match to TRBD2 (6 bases). The germline V and J ends were trimmed by 3 bases and 0 bases, with 12 bases remaining between them. The germline gives CDR1 SGHTA, CDR2 FQGNSA. The CDR3 consists of 15 residues. CDR3 residues: CASSFGDLGSYEQYF. The CDR3 nucleotides are TGTGCCAGCAGCTTCGGGGACTTGGGCTCCTACGAGCAGTACTTC.

This clonotype showed up many times. CDR3 DNA sequence: TGTGCCAGCAGTTACTCTCCGGAGCGGGCTCAAGAGACCCAGTACTTC. Encoded protein: CASSYSPERAQETQYF. The V call is TRBV6-2 or TRBV6-3, the J call TRBJ2-5, with a tentative D call TRBD2 (6 bases). V was cut by 0 bases and J by 2 bases, with 13 bases left in between. The germline V gene has CDR1 MNHEY and CDR2 SVGEGT. The CDR3 contains 16 residues.

This clonotype came up many times. The chain couples TRBV15 to TRBJ1-5; D is uncertain. The V gene lost 8 bases and the J gene lost 0 bases, with 11 bases spanning the gap. The CDR3 spans 14 residues. CDR1 is LNHNV, CDR2 YYDKDF, per germline (reference sequence). The CDR3 sequence: CATGPSYSNQPQHF. The CDR3 DNA reads TGTGCCACCGGGCCCAGTTATAGCAATCAGCCCCAGCATTTT.

As regards this clonotype: The CDR3 ends on some other residue instead of the conserved phenylalanine or tryptophan, so this is likely a read error. The J gene is TRBJ2-1, the V gene TRBV3-1; 7 bases map to TRBD2. The CDR3 covers 16 residues. Germline loops: CDR1 LGHDT, CDR2 YNNKEL (reference sequence). Trimming cost V 1 base and J 2 bases; bases outside gene matches: 5. CDR3 region: CASSQGGGSAYNEQFS. CDR3 in DNA: TGTGCCAGCAGCCAAGGCGGCGGGAGCGCCTACAATGAGCAGTTCTCC.

This clonotype was recorded at least ten times. V gene TRBV3-1 combines with J gene TRBJ2-3; 11 bases are shared with TRBD2. Germline V lookup: CDR1 LGHDT, CDR2 YNNKEL (reference sequence). V dropped 5 bases and J dropped 1; count of bases not matched to a gene: 2. The CDR3 is 15 residues long. CDR3 in DNA: TGTGCCAGCAGCACTAGCGGGGGCCGCACAGATACGCAGTATTTT. It is translated as CASSTSGGRTDTQYF.

This clonotype has ten or more counts. The chain is built from TRBV28 and TRBJ2-2; 7 bases line up with TRBD2. The CDR3 length is 15 residues. In germline, CDR1 is MDHEN, CDR2 SYDVKM. The V and J ends lost 5 bases and 6 bases, in that order; junction bases with no gene match: 9. The CDR3 DNA sequence: TGTGCCAGCAGTCCTGGGGGAGGGCCTCCCGGGGAGCTGTTTTTT. Its protein product is CASSPGGGPPGELFF.

This clonotype was picked up many times. The V and J genes are TRBV24-1 and TRBJ2-1; 14 bases fit TRBD2. The CDR3 is 13 residues long. V trimming: 10 bases; J trimming: 9 bases; junction bases outside the gene matches: 4. Per the germline V gene, CDR1 is KGHDR and CDR2 is SFDVKD. CDR3 sequence: CATGLAGVFEQFF. DNA of the CDR3: TGTGCCACGGGACTAGCGGGAGTGTTTGAGCAGTTCTTC.